What follows is one T cell receptor (beta chain) and its context. The V gene lost 0 bases and the J gene lost 4 bases, with 7 bases spanning the gap. The CDR3 covers 13 residues. The germline CDR1 and CDR2 sequences are SEHNR and FQNEAQ (reference sequence). The data stem from a study of CD8 T cells in Susac syndrome. In blood CD8+ and CD4+ T cells, TCR beta underwent sequencing. After extraction with the RNeasy kit, about 0.5 to 1 ug of the RNA was reverse transcribed using random hexamers. TCRdb fed the immunoSEQ multiplex PCR reads into MiXCR, producing one record per CDR3 protein. The table records 150,000 to 200,000 distinct CDR3 sequences, more than 90% of them present only once.

The J gene is TRBJ2-7, the V gene TRBV7-9; D is uncertain. Sequenced: CD4+ T cells from PBMCs. This clonotype originated in a human donor in good health. The CDR3: CASSLAVEYEQYF. CDR3 bases: TGTGCCAGCAGCTTAGCTGTGGAATACGAGCAGTACTTC. Full variable domain (outside the CDR3, taken from reference TRBV7-9 and TRBJ2-7): DTGVSQNPRHKITKRGQNVTFRCDPISEHNRLYWYRQTLGQGPEFLTYFQNEAQLEKSRLLSDRFSAERPKGSFSTLEIQRTEQGDSAMYLCASSLAVEYEQYFGPGTRLTVT.